A single TCR beta chain is shown here with its context. This clone's antigen is unknown. No clone much larger than this one lies a single base away; base qualities are absent. TCR cDNA was synthesized by 5'RACE template switching, through which a universal primer site and unique molecular identifiers were introduced. Priming of cDNA synthesis was performed from both the TCR alpha and TCR beta constant segments. Two PCR steps were used to amplify libraries, with sample barcodes and sequencing adapters being added in the second step. Sequencing of libraries was done on Illumina HiSeq 2500 (2x100 bp) or NovaSeq (2x150 bp). The authors' analysis ran thus. Reads were demultiplexed and collapsed into UMI consensus sequences with MIGEC, and V(D)J alignment was performed with MiXCR. Using edgeR on replicate PBMC samples, clonotypes were called vaccine-responding if FDR was below 0.01 and the log2 fold change was above 5 up to day 15. Bulk clonotypes were assigned CD4 or CD8 identity according to which sequenced CD4 or CD8 repertoire held them at higher abundance. TCRdb trimmed public reads at Q25 via fastp, called clones via MiXCR and kept in-frame beta chains. Identical CDR3 proteins give one entry, which carries the most common genes and DNA. The V and J calls here are based on TCRdb, not the publication. The sample table shows 200,000 to 300,000 distinct CDR3 sequences, and under 15% are seen once. The ten top clones hold about 0.51% of the sample.

Taken with the paper, the label for treatment or condition translates to: live attenuated yellow fever vaccine strain. PBMCs were isolated from peripheral blood using a standard Ficoll-Paque protocol. Dynabeads CD4 and CD8 positive selection kits were used to isolate the CD4 and CD8 T-cell fractions. TriZol was used to extract RNA from bulk PBMCs, CD4 and CD8 fractions, and dextramer-positive and dextramer-negative fractions. These data belong to a study of T cells after yellow fever vaccination (dated by TCRdb to the late 2010s). About the investigation overall: Libraries from fractions with low cell numbers were prepared with the SMART-Seq v4 Ultra Low Input RNA kit. To track T-cell clones before and after primary and booster YFV17D yellow fever vaccination, bulk TCR alpha and beta repertoires were sequenced longitudinally. The cohort comprised two healthy male donors, one aged 18 to 29 and one aged 30 to 40 years. Blood samples were taken at several timepoints before and after primary and secondary immunization, and bulk PBMC replicates and cell subsets were isolated.

Deletion took 7 bases off V and 0 bases off J, with a span of 9 bases between the germline ends. CDR3 length: 13 amino acids, cysteine to phenylalanine. Only the CDR3 DNA is retained, 39 bases long and in frame from the first base. CDR1 and CDR2 are drawn from the germline V gene (reference sequence): LNHDA, SQIVND. Overall results and qualifications from the work: Computational filtering was required because FACS-sorted repertoires could contain abundant contaminating clonotypes from the bulk population. Most clones expanded after primary vaccination (around 97% of CD4 and 88% of CD8) were re-detected after the booster, suggesting that broad memory maintenance occurred. A small share of clonotypes occurred in both CD4 and CD8 compartments, likely arising from convergent recombination. The study included only two donors, which limits how far the findings can be generalized. The secondary T-cell response was weaker than the primary response but faster, peaking on day 5 instead of day 15.

Sequenced material: CD4+ T cells sorted from PBMCs, taken 45 days after the yellow fever booster vaccination. This receptor chain uses TRBV19 and TRBJ1-1, with TRBD1 perhaps the D gene, on 5 matching bases. This clonotype was obtained from a man between 25 and 39 years old who received the YFV17D yellow fever vaccine. The CDR3 in this case is CASKDNMNTEAFF. The DNA reads as follows: TGTGCCAGTAAGGACAATATGAACACTGAAGCTTTCTTT.